The 25 T cell receptor beta chains given below trace back to one sample, sequenced in a study of Graves' ophthalmopathy and Graves' hyperthyroidism. TCR beta CDR3 amplification used RNA transcripts. HTBI primers were employed in first-round RT-PCR, then a second-round multiplex PCR followed. TCRdb re-analysed the multiplex PCR reads in MiXCR, keeping a single row per CDR3 protein. Among 900,000 to 1,200,000 distinct CDR3 sequences listed, less than 45% were seen once. Sequenced input: peripheral blood or thyroid tissue (not recorded which). Source of these receptors: an adult man with Graves' hyperthyroidism.

On this clonotype: Its ends do not fully match the called genes, so a read error is possible. V and J are TRBV2 and TRBJ2-6, with D perhaps matching TRBD1 (5 bases). The germline V gene has CDR1 SNHLY and CDR2 FYNNEI. There are 12 residues in the CDR3. The CDR3 sequence is CAGDSGANILTF. Here the CDR3 DNA reads TGTGCCGGTGATTCTGGGGCCAACATCCTGACTTTC.

The genes are TRBV12-3 or TRBV12-4 and TRBJ2-2; a possible D gene is TRBD2 (6 bases). The CDR3 covers 14 residues. V shed 6 bases and J shed 6 bases, with 14 bases lying between them. CDR3 bases: TGTGCCAGCAGCCAATTACTAGCCGCCGGGGAGCTGTTTTTT. This sequence encodes CASSQLLAAGELFF.

This clonotype was detected ten times or more. The CDR3 region has the DNA TGTGCCAGCAGTTTGTACAGGGGGCGGTTTGCCGGGGAGCTGTTTTTT. Protein: CASSLYRGRFAGELFF. This chain joins TRBV2 and TRBJ2-2, with 9 positions matching TRBD1. The germline gives CDR1 SNHLY, CDR2 FYNNEI. V was pared by 5 bases and J by 6 bases, with 10 bases of the junction left unmatched. This CDR3 is built from 16 residues.

This chain connects TRBV10-3 to TRBJ1-6; D is possibly TRBD1 (6 bases). Germline values: CDR1 ENHRY, CDR2 SYGVKD. Trimming shortened V by 4 bases and J by 7 bases, and 11 bases separated the two germline ends. The length of the CDR3 is 14 residues. The CDR3 loop reads CAISGSTGNSPLHF. The CDR3 DNA reads TGTGCCATCAGTGGGTCTACAGGGAATTCACCCCTCCACTTT.

This clonotype has a handful of counts. V and J are TRBV2 and TRBJ1-1, with D possibly TRBD1 on 5 matching bases. The CDR3 is 16 amino acids. The V and J ends lost 4 bases and 1 base respectively, with 16 bases between them. Per the germline V gene, CDR1 is SNHLY and CDR2 is FYNNEI. CDR3 DNA: TGTGCCAGCAGTGTGAGTGGGGCGGGAGGGAACACTGAAGCTTTCTTT. Translation gives CASSVSGAGGNTEAFF.

This clonotype was counted at least ten times. The chain is built from TRBV25-1 and TRBJ1-6, with unresolved D. The CDR3 is 13 amino acids. The germline V gene encodes CDR1 MGHDK and CDR2 SYGVNS. The ends were cut back, 4 bases at V and 9 bases at J, with 10 bases in the middle. The CDR3 region has the DNA TGTGCCAGCAGTGGGCGGTGGGGTTCACCCCTCCACTTT. Encoded protein: CASSGRWGSPLHF.

The chain is built from TRBV6-1 and TRBJ1-1; D unresolved. The CDR3 is 14 amino acids. Germline CDR1 reads MNHNS; CDR2 reads SASEGT. V was cut by 5 bases and J by 2 bases, with 12 bases left in between. The CDR3 here is CASSMGDVNTEAFF. CDR3 DNA sequence: TGTGCCAGCAGTATGGGAGACGTAAACACTGAAGCTTTCTTT.

This clonotype was seen ten or more times. The chain links TRBV7-9 to TRBJ2-7; 11 bases line up with TRBD2. This CDR3 comprises 16 residues. The V and J ends lost 1 base and 4 bases, in that order; junction bases with no gene match: 6. CDR1 and CDR2 (germline): SEHNR, FQNEAQ (reference sequence). The CDR3 nucleotides read TGTGCCAGCAGCTTAGAAGCTAGCGGGGGGCAGTACGAGCAGTACTTC. Translated: CASSLEASGGQYEQYF.

The table lists this clonotype with many counts. This sequence joins TRBV15 and TRBJ2-2, with 12 bases aligning to TRBD2. Per germline, CDR1 LNHNV and CDR2 YYDKDF (reference sequence). V lost 8 bases, J lost 3 bases, and 4 bases stayed unmatched. The length of the CDR3 is 15 residues. For the CDR3, the DNA is TGTGCCACCGAGGGACTAGCGGGTGACACCGGGGAGCTGTTTTTT. As protein: CATEGLAGDTGELFF. Filled out from reference TRBV15 and TRBJ2-2, the complete variable domain reads DAMVIQNPRYQVTQFGKPVTLSCSQTLNHNVMYWYQQKSSQAPKLLFHYYDKDFNNEADTPDNFQSRRPNTSFCFLDIRSPGLGDTAMYLCATEGLAGDTGELFFGEGSRLTVL.

This clonotype was detected a few times. One end of the junction fails to match germline, which may point to a read error. The chain carries TRBV7-9 and TRBJ2-5, with 7 bases fitting TRBD2. Germline V gives CDR1 SEHNR, CDR2 FQNEAQ (reference sequence). The CDR3 is 17 residues long. CDR3: CASSLAGGAAPQETQYF. The CDR3 bases are TGTGCTAGCAGCTTAGCGGGTGGAGCGGCACCACAAGAGACCCAGTACTTC.

This chain connects TRBV14 to TRBJ1-3, with a possible D match to TRBD1 (5 bases). V was cut by 4 bases and J by 0 bases, with 10 bases left in between. CDR3 length: 15 residues. Germline values: CDR1 SGHDN, CDR2 FVKESK. The CDR3 spells CASSRPGPSGNTIYF. The CDR3 coding sequence is TGTGCCAGCAGCCGCCCGGGACCCTCTGGAAACACCATATATTTT. Looking up the rest from reference TRBV14 and TRBJ1-3 gives the full variable domain: EAGVTQFPSHSVIEKGQTVTLRCDPISGHDNLYWYRRVMGKEIKFLLHFVKESKQDESGMPNNRFLAERTGGTYSTLKVQPAELEDSGVYFCASSRPGPSGNTIYFGEGSWLTVV.

This clonotype showed up just a few times. The junction differs from germline at one of its ends, possibly a read error. This chain links TRBV19 with TRBJ1-1; 10 positions agree with TRBD1. Germline CDR1 LNHDA, CDR2 SQIVND (reference sequence). CDR3 length: 15 residues. CDR3 nucleotides: TGTGTCAGTAAACGGGGACAGGGGATGAACACTGAAGCTTTCTTT. Amino acids: CVSKRGQGMNTEAFF. The full variable domain, with the rest looked up from reference TRBV19 and TRBJ1-1, is DGGITQSPKYLFRKEGQNVTLSCEQNLNHDAMYWYRQDPGQGLRLIYYSQIVNDFQKGDIAEGYSVSREKKESFPLTVTSAQKNPTAFYLCVSKRGQGMNTEAFFGQGTRLTVV.

The table lists this clonotype with many counts. The chain has TRBV7-9 and TRBJ2-7, with TRBD1 identical over 10 bases. This CDR3 comprises 14 residues. Germline CDR1 and CDR2: SEHNR and FQNEAQ (reference sequence). V gave up 5 bases and J gave up 3 bases; unmatched junction bases: 4. CDR3 nucleotides: TGTGCCAGCAGCCGCGGGACAGGGGACTACGAGCAGTACTTC. Translation: CASSRGTGDYEQYF. The whole variable domain, filled in from reference TRBV7-9 and TRBJ2-7, reads DTGVSQNPRHKITKRGQNVTFRCDPISEHNRLYWYRQTLGQGPEFLTYFQNEAQLEKSRLLSDRFSAERPKGSFSTLEIQRTEQGDSAMYLCASSRGTGDYEQYFGPGTRLTVT.

The chain uses TRBV4-1 and TRBJ1-4; weak D call: TRBD1 (5 bases). There are 16 residues in the CDR3. CDR1 and CDR2 (germline): MGHRA, YSYEKL. The V end was cut by 1 base, the J end by 2 bases, with 11 bases between. The CDR3 sequence: CASSQVDGTTNEKLFF. The DNA of the CDR3 is TGCGCCAGCAGCCAAGTGGACGGGACGACTAATGAAAAACTGTTTTTT.

This clonotype was observed at least ten times. The gene calls are TRBV9 and TRBJ2-5; D uncertain. In germline, CDR1 is SGDLS, CDR2 YYNGEE. Trimming took off 0 bases at V and 0 bases at J, with 9 bases between the two ends. The CDR3 length is 15 residues. CDR3 sequence: CASSVESRYQETQYF. The CDR3 DNA reads TGTGCCAGCAGCGTAGAGTCCAGGTACCAAGAGACCCAGTACTTC.

A few counts support this clonotype. The chain employs TRBV29-1 and TRBJ1-1, with a tentative D call TRBD1 (5 bases). This CDR3 comprises 15 residues. Germline V CDR1 and CDR2: SQVTM, ANQGSEA. Trimming cost V 0 bases and J 3 bases, with 14 bases left between them. The CDR3 here is CSVEDRAGRYTEAFF. CDR3 nucleotides: TGCAGCGTTGAAGATCGGGCAGGGCGATACACTGAAGCTTTCTTT.

This clonotype was counted many times. The CDR3 sequence: CASSLPTGFYGYTF. The CDR3 DNA reads TGTGCCAGCAGCTTACCAACAGGGTTCTATGGCTACACCTTC. The J gene is TRBJ1-2, the V gene TRBV5-5, with D maybe TRBD1 (6 bases). Trimming stripped 2 bases from V and 4 bases from J, with 12 bases between. CDR3 length equals 14 residues. Germline lookup yields CDR1 SGHKS and CDR2 YYEKEE (reference sequence).

This rearrangement joins TRBV10-3 to TRBJ1-2; D gene uncertain. The germline V gene encodes CDR1 ENHRY and CDR2 SYGVKD. This CDR3 is 15 amino acids long. Trimming took 6 bases from V and 8 from J, leaving 22 bases between them. The CDR3 loop reads CAIRPQGGNRNGYTF. The CDR3 coding sequence is TGTGCCATCAGACCCCAAGGCGGGAATAGGAACGGCTACACCTTC.

This clonotype showed up many times. The rearrangement uses TRBV5-1 and TRBJ2-7, with 9 bases aligning to TRBD2. V lost 1 base to trimming and J lost 6 bases; unmatched junction nucleotides: 8. Germline V lookup: CDR1 SGHRS, CDR2 YFSETQ. The CDR3 has 15 amino acids. The chain's CDR3 is CASSLSGSGRPEQYF. CDR3 coding DNA: TGCGCCAGCAGCTTGTCGGGTAGCGGGAGACCCGAGCAGTACTTC.

The chain couples TRBV9 to TRBJ2-7; tentatively, D is TRBD1 or TRBD2 (7 bases each). The length of the CDR3 is 19 residues. The germline gives CDR1 SGDLS, CDR2 YYNGEE. Trimming removed 0 bases at V and 3 bases at J, with 25 bases between. The chain's CDR3 is CASSVDQDPGGDGLYEQYF. DNA for the CDR3: TGTGCCAGCAGCGTAGATCAGGATCCAGGGGGGGACGGACTCTACGAGCAGTACTTC.

This clonotype was found many times. This chain uses TRBV29-1 with TRBJ2-2; maybe TRBD2 (6 bases). Looked up from germline, CDR1 is SQVTM and CDR2 is ANQGSEA. V dropped 7 bases and J dropped 2 bases, with 11 bases sitting between them. The CDR3 totals 13 residues. The CDR3 loop is CSGLARNTGELFF. The CDR3 DNA sequence: TGCAGCGGCCTAGCGCGCAACACCGGGGAGCTGTTTTTT.

The table lists this clonotype with many counts. J is TRBJ2-2 and V is TRBV12-3 or TRBV12-4; no clear D gene. CDR3 size: 16 residues. Trimming removed 4 bases at V and 0 bases at J, with 12 bases between. CDR3 sequence: CASSSQTLTNTGELFF. The CDR3 bases are TGTGCCAGCAGTTCCCAGACACTGACGAACACCGGGGAGCTGTTTTTT.

This chain links TRBV12-3 or TRBV12-4 with TRBJ2-7; D uncertain. CDR3 size: 16 residues. V was pared by 3 bases and J by 2 bases, with 17 bases between. The CDR3 loop reads CASSLVPRASPYEQYF. In nucleotides, the CDR3 is TGTGCCAGCAGTTTGGTACCTAGAGCCAGCCCCTACGAGCAGTACTTC.

This clonotype was observed many times. The genes are TRBV15 and TRBJ2-7; D may match TRBD1 or TRBD2 (6 bases each). V shed 0 bases and J shed 6 bases, with 15 bases lying between them. Germline values: CDR1 LNHNV, CDR2 YYDKDF (reference sequence). The CDR3 consists of 15 residues. DNA for the CDR3: TGTGCCACCAGCAGAGAGGGGGGCAGACTTGGCGAGCAGTACTTC. Translating gives CATSREGGRLGEQYF.

This chain uses TRBV2 with TRBJ2-7; TRBD1 is a possible D gene (6 bases). Germline V gene data show CDR1 as SNHLY and CDR2 as FYNNEI. CDR3 size: 13 residues. V lost 8 bases to trimming and J lost 4 bases, with 15 bases between them. CDR3 region: CASLGAGDYEQYF. CDR3 nucleotides: TGTGCCAGCTTGGGGGCAGGAGATTACGAGCAGTACTTC. The variable domain in full, completed from reference TRBV2 and TRBJ2-7, reads EPEVTQTPSHQVTQMGQEVILRCVPISNHLYFYWYRQILGQKVEFLVSFYNNEISEKSEIFDDQFSVERPDGSNFTLKIRSTKLEDSAMYFCASLGAGDYEQYFGPGTRLTVT.